A single sample gave rise to the 10 T cell receptor beta chains below, sequenced in a study of blood T cell repertoires in COVID-19. The protocol was immunoSEQ multiplex PCR, while the TCRdb copy is restricted to in-frame clones and leaves out a portion. The top ten hold 6.5% to 8% of the sample, which has about 180,000 clones, about four fifths seen once. Input material: peripheral blood. The receptors come from an older man with active or convalescent COVID-19.

The gene calls are TRBV3-1 (or the pseudogene TRBV3-2) and TRBJ1-3; D uncertain. The V gene lost 0 bases and the J gene lost 0 bases, with 3 bases spanning the gap. The CDR3 runs to 14 residues. Germline lookup yields CDR1 LGHDT and CDR2 YNNKEL (reference sequence). The CDR3 here is CASSQESSGNTIYF. The CDR3 coding sequence is TGTGCCAGCAGCCAAGAGAGCTCTGGAAACACCATATATTTT.

V usage is TRBV6-2 or TRBV6-3 and J usage is TRBJ1-1; tentative D call: TRBD1 (6 bases). Between the trimmed V and J ends, which lost 5 bases and 3 bases, there was a span of 16 bases. Per the germline V gene, CDR1 is MNHEY and CDR2 is SVGEGT. This CDR3 has 15 amino acids. In nucleotides, the CDR3 is TGTGCCAGCAGTCCCCACAGGGCGGTGGACACTGAAGCTTTCTTT. This codes for CASSPHRAVDTEAFF.

The chain links TRBV18 to TRBJ2-5; 9 positions match TRBD1. Germline CDR1 reads KGHSH; CDR2 reads LQKENI. This CDR3 has 15 residues. V dropped 2 bases and J dropped 5; count of bases not matched to a gene: 6. CDR3 bases: TGTGCCAGCTCACCAGGGACAGGGCACGGGGAGACCCAGTACTTC. Protein: CASSPGTGHGETQYF.

The chain is built from TRBV27 and TRBJ1-3; TRBD1 aligns across 7 bases. Germline values: CDR1 MNHEY, CDR2 SMNVEV (reference sequence). Germline trimming cut 1 base from V and 0 bases from J; bases unmatched to any gene: 3. The CDR3 contains 16 residues. CDR3 in amino acids: CASSLYPGGSGNTIYF. The CDR3 DNA reads TGTGCCAGCAGTTTATACCCAGGGGGCTCTGGAAACACCATATATTTT.

This chain links TRBV3-1 (or the pseudogene TRBV3-2) with TRBJ2-1, with D unresolved. V lost 0 bases, J lost 6 bases, and 6 bases lay in between. Per germline, CDR1 LGHDT and CDR2 YNNKEL (reference sequence). The CDR3 runs to 13 residues. This CDR3 reads CASSQEPGNEQFF. As DNA, the CDR3 is TGTGCCAGCAGCCAAGAACCAGGCAATGAGCAGTTCTTC.

The chain recombines TRBV9 with TRBJ1-1, with 7 bases fitting TRBD1. The ends lost 3 bases at V and 0 bases at J; junction bases unmatched: 5. The CDR3 sequence is 15 residues long. CDR1 is SGDLS, CDR2 YYNGEE, per germline. CDR3 loop: CASSGTGAMNTEAFF. In nucleotides, the CDR3 is TGTGCCAGCAGCGGAACAGGGGCCATGAACACTGAAGCTTTCTTT.

The chain combines TRBV21-1 with TRBJ1-3; TRBD1 was called by the table and not checked on the DNA. TRBV21-1 is a recognized pseudogene. The CDR3 is made up of 16 amino acids. The CDR3 loop is CASPRVRGTSGNTIYF. The CDR3 DNA is TGTGCCAGCCCCCGGGTCAGGGGGACCTCTGGAAACACCATATATTTT.

The V call is TRBV18, the J call TRBJ1-5, with 7 bases aligning to TRBD1. CDR1 is KGHSH and CDR2 is LQKENI in the germline V gene. This CDR3 is built from 15 residues. After removal of 3 bases from V and 6 bases from J, the junction contained 8 bases not matched to a gene. CDR3: CASSPTAGQAQPQHF. The CDR3 DNA follows: TGTGCCAGCTCACCGACCGCAGGACAGGCTCAGCCCCAGCATTTT.

CDR3 amino acids: CASSLASFQGAGNTIYF. The CDR3 nucleotides read TGTGCCAGCAGCTTAGCTTCCTTCCAGGGGGCGGGAAACACCATATATTTT. V gene TRBV7-2 combines with J gene TRBJ1-3; 8 bases fit TRBD1. Trimming at V came to 0 bases and at J to 4 bases, leaving 8 bases not matched to a gene. CDR1 and CDR2 (germline): SGHTA, FQGNSA. The CDR3 sequence is 17 residues long.

The V call is TRBV19, the J call TRBJ2-3, with a tentative D call TRBD2 (7 bases). The V gene lost 3 bases and the J gene lost 0 bases, with 10 bases spanning the gap. The CDR3 totals 15 residues. The germline V gene has CDR1 LNHDA and CDR2 SQIVND (reference sequence). The CDR3 region is CASSMGGGSTDTQYF. The DNA of the CDR3 is TGTGCCAGTAGTATGGGAGGGGGGAGCACAGATACGCAGTATTTT.